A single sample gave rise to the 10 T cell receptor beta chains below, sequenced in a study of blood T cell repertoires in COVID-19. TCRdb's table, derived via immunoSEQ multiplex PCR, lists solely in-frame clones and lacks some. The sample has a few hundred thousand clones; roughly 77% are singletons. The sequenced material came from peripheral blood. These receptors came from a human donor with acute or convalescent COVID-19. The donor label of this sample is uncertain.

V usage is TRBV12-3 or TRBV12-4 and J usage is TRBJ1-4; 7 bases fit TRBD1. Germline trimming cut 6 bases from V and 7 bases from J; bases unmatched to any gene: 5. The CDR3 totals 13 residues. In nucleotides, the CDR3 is TGTGCCAGCAGCCCGACAGGGTTTGAAAAACTGTTTTTT. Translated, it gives CASSPTGFEKLFF.

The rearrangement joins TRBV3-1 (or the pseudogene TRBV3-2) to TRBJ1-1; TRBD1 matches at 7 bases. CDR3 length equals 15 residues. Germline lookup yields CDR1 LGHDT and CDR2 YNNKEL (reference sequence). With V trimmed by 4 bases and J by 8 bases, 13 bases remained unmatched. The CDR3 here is CASSRWGQSQTEAFF. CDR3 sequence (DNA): TGTGCCAGCAGCCGATGGGGACAGAGTCAAACAGAAGCTTTCTTT.

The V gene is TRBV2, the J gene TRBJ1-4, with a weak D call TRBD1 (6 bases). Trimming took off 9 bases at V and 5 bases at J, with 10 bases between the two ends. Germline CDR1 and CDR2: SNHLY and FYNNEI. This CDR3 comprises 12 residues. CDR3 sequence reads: CARQGDNEKLFF. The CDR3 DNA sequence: TGTGCCAGACAGGGAGACAATGAAAAACTGTTTTTT.

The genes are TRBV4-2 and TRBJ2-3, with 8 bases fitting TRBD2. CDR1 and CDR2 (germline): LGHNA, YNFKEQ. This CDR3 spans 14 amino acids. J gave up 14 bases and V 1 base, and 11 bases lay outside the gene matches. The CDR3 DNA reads TGTGCCAGCAGCCAAGGATCTCAAGCGGGAGTATCGTATTTT. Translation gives CASSQGSQAGVSYF.

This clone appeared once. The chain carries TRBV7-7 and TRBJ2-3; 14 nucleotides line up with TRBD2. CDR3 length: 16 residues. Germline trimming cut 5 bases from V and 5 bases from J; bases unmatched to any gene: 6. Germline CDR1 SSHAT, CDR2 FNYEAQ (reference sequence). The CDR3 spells CASSQTSGGALDTQYF. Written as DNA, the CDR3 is TGTGCCAGCAGCCAGACTAGCGGGGGGGCTTTAGATACGCAGTATTTT.

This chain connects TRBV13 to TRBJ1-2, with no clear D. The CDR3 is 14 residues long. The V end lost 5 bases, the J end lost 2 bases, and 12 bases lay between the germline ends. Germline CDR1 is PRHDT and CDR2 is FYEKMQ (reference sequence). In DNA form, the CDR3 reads TGTGCCAGCAGCCGCGAGGGAAGGAACTATGGCTACACCTTC. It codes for CASSREGRNYGYTF. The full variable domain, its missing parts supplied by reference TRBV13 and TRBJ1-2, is AAGVIQSPRHLIKEKRETATLKCYPIPRHDTVYWYQQGPGQDPQFLISFYEKMQSDKGSIPDRFSAQQFSDYHSELNMSSLELGDSALYFCASSREGRNYGYTFGSGTRLTVV.

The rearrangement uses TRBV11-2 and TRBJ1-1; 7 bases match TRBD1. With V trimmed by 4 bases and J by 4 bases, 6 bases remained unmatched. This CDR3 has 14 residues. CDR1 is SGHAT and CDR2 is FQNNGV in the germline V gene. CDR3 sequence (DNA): TGTGCCAGCAGCTCAGACAGGGCGTCCACTGAAGCTTTCTTT. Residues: CASSSDRASTEAFF.

CDR3 loop: CASSLSRLAGGSAYEQYF. In DNA, the CDR3 is TGTGCCAGCAGTTTATCTCGTCTAGCGGGAGGATCCGCCTACGAGCAGTACTTC. The rearrangement links TRBV27 to TRBJ2-7; 11 bases are shared with TRBD2. The germline gives CDR1 MNHEY, CDR2 SMNVEV (reference sequence). CDR3 size: 18 residues. The V gene end was trimmed by 0 bases and the J gene end by 2 bases; junction bases not matched to a gene: 9.

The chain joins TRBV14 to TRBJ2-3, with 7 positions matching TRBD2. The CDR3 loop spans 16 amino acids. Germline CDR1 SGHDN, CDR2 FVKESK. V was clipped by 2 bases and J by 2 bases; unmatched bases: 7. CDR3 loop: CASSQLGGSTTDTQYF. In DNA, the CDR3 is TGTGCCAGCAGCCAACTCGGCGGGAGTACCACAGATACGCAGTATTTT.

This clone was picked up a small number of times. CDR3 in DNA: TGCGCCAGCAGCCAAACAGGTAACAATCAGCCCCAGCATTTT. The encoded protein is CASSQTGNNQPQHF. The chain carries TRBV5-1 and TRBJ1-5; a possible D gene is TRBD1 (5 bases). Germline V gives CDR1 SGHRS, CDR2 YFSETQ. The ends were cut back, 4 bases at V and 3 bases at J, with 11 bases in the middle. There are 14 residues in the CDR3.